The 28 T cell receptor beta chains presented below share a single source sample, sequenced in a study of T cell responses to AZD1222 COVID-19 vaccine. The protocol was immunoSEQ multiplex PCR, while the TCRdb copy is restricted to in-frame clones and leaves out a portion. The data contain about 120,000 clones, roughly 89% of them singletons. The material was peripheral blood, obtained on day 0 of AZD1222 vaccination. The source is an adult in good health.

This chain connects TRBV6-5 to TRBJ2-7; D is unresolved. Germline values: CDR1 MNHEY, CDR2 SVGAGI. This CDR3 comprises 15 residues. V lost 0 bases to trimming and J lost 0 bases, with 9 bases between them. The CDR3 is CASSYSTMSSYEQYF. DNA of the CDR3: TGTGCCAGCAGTTACTCGACAATGTCCTCCTACGAGCAGTACTTC.

This sequence joins TRBV7-2 and TRBJ2-3; D unresolved. V dropped 6 bases and J dropped 6 bases, with 10 bases sitting between them. The CDR3 has 12 residues. Germline V gene data show CDR1 as SGHTA and CDR2 as FQGNSA. This chain's CDR3 is CASSDPPDTQYF. In nucleotides, the CDR3 is TGTGCCAGCAGTGACCCCCCGGATACGCAGTATTTT. Drawing the rest from reference TRBV7-2 and TRBJ2-3, the complete variable domain is GAGVSQSPSNKVTEKGKDVELRCDPISGHTALYWYRQSLGQGLEFLIYFQGNSAPDKSGLPSDRFSAERTGGSVSTLTIQRTQQEDSAVYLCASSDPPDTQYFGPGTRLTVL.

The chain couples TRBV6-5 to TRBJ1-1; weak D call: TRBD1 (5 bases). The CDR3 contains 14 residues. V was pared by 6 bases and J by 4 bases, with 15 bases between. From germline, CDR1 is MNHEY and CDR2 SVGAGI. This CDR3 reads CASSAGTPGTEAFF. CDR3 DNA sequence: TGTGCCAGCAGCGCCGGGACGCCAGGCACTGAAGCTTTCTTT.

CDR3 in amino acids: CASSLGQGAGTEAFF. CDR3 DNA: TGTGCCAGCAGTTTAGGCCAGGGGGCTGGCACTGAAGCTTTCTTT. The chain is built from TRBV27 and TRBJ1-1; 8 bases agree with TRBD1. Germline V lookup: CDR1 MNHEY, CDR2 SMNVEV (reference sequence). The length of the CDR3 is 15 residues. With V trimmed by 2 bases and J by 4 bases, 6 bases remained unmatched.

The sample holds one count of this clone. The J gene is TRBJ1-6, the V gene TRBV3-1 (or the pseudogene TRBV3-2); D unclear. V was cut by 0 bases and J by 3 bases, with 24 bases left in between. The CDR3 has 21 residues. Germline values: CDR1 LGHDT, CDR2 YNNKEL (reference sequence). CDR3 protein: CASSQDKPNCSSIRYNSPLHF. CDR3 DNA sequence: TGTGCCAGCAGCCAAGATAAACCCAACTGTTCTTCGATTCGCTATAATTCACCCCTCCACTTT.

The V and J genes are TRBV6-1 and TRBJ2-3; 9 bases fit TRBD2. Looked up from germline, CDR1 is MNHNS and CDR2 is SASEGT. Trimming at V came to 2 bases and at J to 2 bases, leaving 2 bases not matched to a gene. The CDR3 runs 15 residues. In DNA form, the CDR3 reads TGTGCCAGCAGTGAATTAGCGGGGGTCACAGATACGCAGTATTTT. Translated: CASSELAGVTDTQYF.

This rearrangement joins TRBV6-2 or TRBV6-3 to TRBJ2-1; 8 nucleotides agree with TRBD2. V lost 4 bases and J lost 6; bases outside the gene matches: 2. Germline V CDR1 and CDR2: MNHEY, SVGEGT. The CDR3 has 13 residues. CDR3 bases: TGTGCCAGCAGTTCCAGCGGGAGCAATGAGCAGTTCTTC. It specifies CASSSSGSNEQFF.

This rearrangement joins TRBV4-1 to TRBJ2-2; no clear D gene. This CDR3 is 14 amino acids long. V lost 0 bases to trimming and J lost 7 bases, with 9 bases between them. In germline, CDR1 is MGHRA, CDR2 YSYEKL. In DNA form, the CDR3 reads TGCGCCAGCAGCCAAGATAGGGTTAGCGGGGAGCTGTTTTTT. Its protein is CASSQDRVSGELFF.

The rearrangement joins TRBV4-3 to TRBJ1-1; maybe TRBD1 (5 bases). Per the germline V gene, CDR1 is LGHNA and CDR2 is YSLEER. V dropped 1 base and J dropped 6 bases, with 18 bases sitting between them. The CDR3 totals 16 residues. In nucleotides, the CDR3 is TGCGCCAGCAGCCAAGGGGGCCGGGACCTAGGATCTGAAGCTTTCTTT. It encodes CASSQGGRDLGSEAFF.

The chain recombines TRBV9 with TRBJ2-3; no definite D call. The germline V gene encodes CDR1 SGDLS and CDR2 YYNGEE. The CDR3 length is 14 residues. Trimming shortened V by 3 bases and J by 2 bases, and 10 bases separated the two germline ends. The DNA for the CDR3 is TGTGCCAGCAGCGATAAAAGCAACACAGATACGCAGTATTTT. This gives the protein CASSDKSNTDTQYF.

The rearrangement joins TRBV6-6 to TRBJ1-3, with D possibly being TRBD1 (6 bases). Germline values: CDR1 MNHNY, CDR2 SVGAGI (reference sequence). Trimming stripped 4 bases from V and 3 bases from J, with 10 bases between. The CDR3 is 14 amino acids. In nucleotides, the CDR3 is TGTGCCAGCAGTTCACAGGGTTTTGGAAACACCATATATTTT. It codes for CASSSQGFGNTIYF.

There are a few counts of this clone. V gene TRBV6-5 combines with J gene TRBJ1-2; D perhaps matches TRBD1 (5 bases). This CDR3 comprises 12 residues. Germline V lookup: CDR1 MNHEY, CDR2 SVGAGI. V was cut by 11 bases and J by 1 base, with 11 bases left in between. The CDR3 DNA is TGTGCCGGGGGGACGCTTAACTATGGCTACACCTTC. This translates into CAGGTLNYGYTF.

CDR3 DNA sequence: TGTGCCAGCAGCTTGGAGGGACAGGGCACTGAAGCTTTCTTT. Its translation: CASSLEGQGTEAFF. The genes are TRBV5-4 and TRBJ1-1, with 9 bases identical to TRBD1. Germline CDR1 reads SGHNT; CDR2 reads YYREEE (reference sequence). The CDR3 has 14 amino acids. Losses at the gene ends were 0 bases for V and 4 bases for J; bases not matched to a gene: 1.

The chain recombines TRBV2 with TRBJ2-7; 11 bases agree with TRBD2. Germline values: CDR1 SNHLY, CDR2 FYNNEI. The CDR3 loop spans 15 amino acids. V dropped 5 bases and J dropped 2; count of bases not matched to a gene: 5. CDR3 loop: CASSLAGGPTYEQYF. The CDR3 DNA follows: TGTGCCAGCAGTTTAGCGGGAGGGCCGACCTACGAGCAGTACTTC.

This chain joins TRBV18 and TRBJ1-2; no definite D call. The CDR3 is 14 amino acids. Germline assignment: CDR1 KGHSH and CDR2 LQKENI. Trimming removed 3 bases from V and 4 bases from J, with 12 bases in between. The DNA of the CDR3 is TGTGCCAGCTCACCGGAAAAAGAGGGCTATGGCTACACCTTC. Translating gives CASSPEKEGYGYTF.

The V and J genes are TRBV19 and TRBJ2-3; 9 bases are shared with TRBD2. V lost 7 bases and J lost 11; bases outside the gene matches: 10. Germline V gene sequence: CDR1 LNHDA, CDR2 SQIVND (reference sequence). The CDR3 spans 13 residues. The CDR3 spells CASNYQAGGEQYF. The CDR3 nucleotides are TGTGCCAGTAACTATCAGGCGGGGGGGGAGCAGTATTTT.

CDR3 in amino acids: CASSQQENTEAFF. The CDR3 nucleotides read TGTGCCAGCAGCCAACAGGAGAACACTGAAGCTTTCTTT. The chain has TRBV7-2 and TRBJ1-1; a weak D match, TRBD1 (5 bases). Trimming stripped 5 bases from V and 1 base from J, with 8 bases between. Germline V gene data show CDR1 as SGHTA and CDR2 as FQGNSA. This CDR3 comprises 13 residues.

This clone was seen more than once but under ten times. CDR3 sequence reads: CASRRGATYEQYF. In nucleotides, the CDR3 is TGTGCCAGCAGGCGGGGCGCAACCTACGAGCAGTACTTC. The V call is TRBV12-3 or TRBV12-4, the J call TRBJ2-7; D is possibly TRBD2 (6 bases). This CDR3 region has 13 residues. V lost 6 bases, J lost 2 bases, and 11 bases lay in between.

The V and J genes are TRBV28 and TRBJ1-1; weak D call: TRBD1 (6 bases). The CDR3 length is 15 residues. The germline V gene has CDR1 MDHEN and CDR2 SYDVKM. Trimming left V 7 bases short and J 10 bases short, with 25 bases between. CDR3 amino acids: CASIPRGTSGAGAFF. CDR3 nucleotide sequence: TGTGCCAGCATTCCCCGGGGGACATCGGGAGCGGGAGCTTTCTTT.

V and J are TRBV18 and TRBJ2-7; 7 bases are shared with TRBD1. CDR1 and CDR2 from the germline V gene are KGHSH and LQKENI. V shed 3 bases and J 2 bases; nucleotides not matched to a gene: 1. This CDR3 has 13 amino acids. CDR3 bases: TGTGCCAGCTCACCGGGACAGACCTACGAGCAGTACTTC. Translated: CASSPGQTYEQYF.

The V gene is TRBV28, the J gene TRBJ1-2; 9 bases are shared with TRBD1. V lost 10 bases, J lost 8 bases, and 11 bases stayed unmatched. The CDR3 covers 13 residues. Germline V gene data show CDR1 as MDHEN and CDR2 as SYDVKM. The CDR3: CATLGQGWEGYTF. CDR3 sequence (DNA): TGTGCCACCCTGGGACAGGGCTGGGAAGGCTACACCTTC.

The V call is TRBV21-1, the J call TRBJ2-5; TRBD2, the table's D call, lacks a check against the DNA. TRBV21-1 is a pseudogene segment. The CDR3 is 12 amino acids. The CDR3 nucleotides read TGTGCCAGCAGCAGAACTCAAGAGACCCAGTACTTC. It translates to CASSRTQETQYF.

The V call is TRBV25-1, the J call TRBJ2-1; D ambiguous. In germline, CDR1 is MGHDK, CDR2 SYGVNS. The CDR3 sequence is 14 residues long. With 0 bases removed from V and 10 bases from J, the gap between germline ends came to 13 bases. The CDR3 is CASSEYLSAGEQFF. As DNA, the CDR3 is TGTGCCAGCAGTGAATACCTTTCCGCTGGCGAGCAGTTCTTC.

The V gene is TRBV28, the J gene TRBJ2-2; TRBD1 agrees at 9 bases. The CDR3 contains 14 residues. Germline V gene sequence: CDR1 MDHEN, CDR2 SYDVKM. J lost 1 base, V lost 6 bases, and 0 bases had no gene match. Here the CDR3 reads CASRGQGNTGELFF. The CDR3 nucleotides are TGTGCCAGCAGGGGACAGGGGAACACCGGGGAGCTGTTTTTT.

The chain recombines TRBV6-1 with TRBJ1-1; D gene uncertain. The CDR3 is 14 residues long. Germline-derived CDR1 and CDR2 are MNHNS and SASEGT. V was clipped by 2 bases and J by 4 bases, with 11 bases between them. The chain's CDR3 is CASSERAGFTEAFF. The CDR3 coding sequence is TGTGCCAGCAGTGAAAGGGCCGGCTTCACTGAAGCTTTCTTT.

The rearrangement uses TRBV28 and TRBJ2-3; D not resolved. With 6 bases removed from V and 0 bases from J, the gap between germline ends came to 13 bases. This CDR3 comprises 15 residues. Germline-derived CDR1 and CDR2 are MDHEN and SYDVKM. CDR3 in DNA: TGTGCCAGCAGCCCGTTTCCCGATAGCACAGATACGCAGTATTTT. It is translated as CASSPFPDSTDTQYF.

This chain connects TRBV4-2 to TRBJ2-7; D gene uncertain. Trimming left V 0 bases short and J 5 bases short, with 11 bases between. This CDR3 has 14 residues. CDR1 is LGHNA and CDR2 is YNFKEQ in the germline V gene. The CDR3: CASSQDYRTDEQYF. For the CDR3, the DNA is TGTGCCAGCAGCCAAGATTACAGAACCGACGAGCAGTACTTC.

J is TRBJ1-2 and V is TRBV6-5; 7 positions match TRBD1. From germline, CDR1 is MNHEY and CDR2 SVGAGI. This CDR3 contains 14 residues. With V trimmed by 7 bases and J by 0 bases, 5 bases remained unmatched. The CDR3 nucleotides read TGTGCCAGCACTGGGACAGTGGCTAACTATGGCTACACCTTC. It translates to CASTGTVANYGYTF.